This is a list of T cell receptor beta chains from one sample in a study of identical twins. TCRdb reprocessed the 5' RACE reads with MiXCR, giving one entry per CDR3 protein. The sample has about 690,000 distinct CDR3 sequences; approximately 21% are singletons. The same data also went into a second study, on T cells expressing NK-cell markers.

The specimen sequenced was PBMCs. Receptors were obtained from a woman aged 18-29 years in good health. CDR3s include the opening cysteine and the closing phenylalanine or tryptophan. A D gene is named only where the DNA matches it firmly. Clone size, where shown, is once, few, many, or a class for clones that have expanded.

cdr3_nt: TGCAGCGTTGAAGAAGTAGGTCAGCGGGGTCTGGATGAGCAGTTCTTC; cdr3_aa: CSVEEVGQRGLDEQFF; j_call: TRBJ2-1; cdr3_length: 16; d_call: TRBD2; clone_size: .; v_call: TRBV29-1
cdr3_nt: TGTGCCAGCAGTTTCCGACAGAGTTTCTTCACAGATACGCAGTATTTT; cdr3_aa: CASSFRQSFFTDTQYF; j_call: TRBJ2-3; cdr3_length: 16; d_call: .; clone_size: .; v_call: TRBV12-3/TRBV12-4
cdr3_nt: TGCGCCAGCAGGGTAAACAGGGGAGGGAATGAAAAACTGTTTTTT; cdr3_aa: CASRVNRGGNEKLFF; j_call: TRBJ1-4; cdr3_length: 15; d_call: TRBD1; clone_size: many; v_call: TRBV10-2
cdr3_nt: TGTGCCAGCAGTGAAACGGGTTATTCACCCCTCCACTTT; cdr3_aa: CASSETGYSPLHF; j_call: TRBJ1-6; cdr3_length: 13; d_call: .; clone_size: .; v_call: TRBV25-1
cdr3_nt: TGCGCCAGCAGCTCCGCTGGACAGGCCGGTGGGGAGCTGTTTTTT; cdr3_aa: CASSSAGQAGGELFF; j_call: TRBJ2-2; cdr3_length: 15; d_call: TRBD1; clone_size: .; v_call: TRBV5-1
cdr3_nt: TGTGCCATCAGTGAAGCGGGAGCTCCAGATACGCAGTATTTT; cdr3_aa: CAISEAGAPDTQYF; j_call: TRBJ2-3; cdr3_length: 14; d_call: TRBD2; clone_size: many; v_call: TRBV10-3
cdr3_nt: TGTGCCAGCAGTTTCAGGCGTCGGGGAGACAAAAATGAGCAGTTCTTC; cdr3_aa: CASSFRRRGDKNEQFF; j_call: TRBJ2-1; cdr3_length: 16; d_call: .; clone_size: .; v_call: TRBV12-3/TRBV12-4
cdr3_nt: TGTGCCAGCAGCGAAGCAAGCGGGGCGGGCCACGAGCAGTACTTC; cdr3_aa: CASSEASGAGHEQYF; j_call: TRBJ2-7; cdr3_length: 15; d_call: TRBD2; clone_size: few; v_call: TRBV7-9
cdr3_nt: TGTGCCAGCAGCGAGCAGCGAGATACGCAGTATTTT; cdr3_aa: CASSEQRDTQYF; j_call: TRBJ2-3; cdr3_length: 12; d_call: .; clone_size: .; v_call: TRBV9
cdr3_nt: TGTGCCAGCAGCGCCCAGGGGACTAATTATGGCTACACCTTC; cdr3_aa: CASSAQGTNYGYTF; j_call: TRBJ1-2; cdr3_length: 14; d_call: .; clone_size: many; v_call: TRBV7-9
cdr3_nt: TGCAGTGCTAGAGGCGGCGGGGTACCCTACAATGAGCAGTTCTTC; cdr3_aa: CSARGGGVPYNEQFF; j_call: TRBJ2-1; cdr3_length: 15; d_call: .; clone_size: .; v_call: TRBV20-1
cdr3_nt: TGTGCCAGCAGTTTCGGGGGTTCCGGGGAGCAGTACTTC; cdr3_aa: CASSFGGSGEQYF; j_call: TRBJ2-7; cdr3_length: 13; d_call: .; clone_size: few; v_call: TRBV12-3/TRBV12-4
cdr3_nt: TGTGCCAGCAGCCCGACAGGGGTGAATGAGCAGTTCTTC; cdr3_aa: CASSPTGVNEQFF; j_call: TRBJ2-1; cdr3_length: 13; d_call: TRBD1; clone_size: .; v_call: TRBV7-9
cdr3_nt: TGTGCCAGCAGCTTAGTGGTCTCGGGTGAGCAGTACTTC; cdr3_aa: CASSLVVSGEQYF; j_call: TRBJ2-7; cdr3_length: 13; d_call: .; clone_size: .; v_call: TRBV7-2
cdr3_nt: TGTGCCAGCAGCCAAGATATGGCGACAAAGCAGTACTTC; cdr3_aa: CASSQDMATKQYF; j_call: TRBJ2-7; cdr3_length: 13; d_call: .; clone_size: few; v_call: TRBV4-2
cdr3_nt: TGTGCCAGCAGTTTTAAGGGAACCAATGAGCAGTTCTTC; cdr3_aa: CASSFKGTNEQFF; j_call: TRBJ2-1; cdr3_length: 13; d_call: .; clone_size: many; v_call: TRBV12-3/TRBV12-4
cdr3_nt: TGTGCCAGCGGGGTTTCCTACGGTGAGCAGTTCTTC; cdr3_aa: CASGVSYGEQFF; j_call: TRBJ2-1; cdr3_length: 12; d_call: .; clone_size: few; v_call: TRBV5-6
cdr3_nt: TGTGCCAGCAGTGGTATGGTACCGGTTACCGGGGAGCTGTTTTTT; cdr3_aa: CASSGMVPVTGELFF; j_call: TRBJ2-2; cdr3_length: 15; d_call: .; clone_size: .; v_call: TRBV12-3/TRBV12-4
cdr3_nt: TGCAGCGTGGATACAGGGTTAGAGGGGTTCTTC; cdr3_aa: CSVDTGLEGFF; j_call: TRBJ2-1; cdr3_length: 11; d_call: .; clone_size: many; v_call: TRBV29-1
cdr3_nt: TGTGCCAGCAGCTTAATGGGAGGGGCTCCATCCAATCAGCCCCAGCATTTT; cdr3_aa: CASSLMGGAPSNQPQHF; j_call: TRBJ1-5; cdr3_length: 17; d_call: .; clone_size: few; v_call: TRBV7-2
cdr3_nt: TGTGCCAGCAGCCCACTCCTTACAGCGGGGAATGAGCAGTTCTTC; cdr3_aa: CASSPLLTAGNEQFF; j_call: TRBJ2-1; cdr3_length: 15; d_call: TRBD2; clone_size: many; v_call: TRBV4-2
cdr3_nt: TGTGCCAGCAGTCCCCCGAACGCCCACACAGATACGCAGTATTTT; cdr3_aa: CASSPPNAHTDTQYF; j_call: TRBJ2-3; cdr3_length: 15; d_call: .; clone_size: .; v_call: TRBV6-1
cdr3_nt: TGTGCCAGCATCATAGCCGGCACGCAGTATTTT; cdr3_aa: CASIIAGTQYF; j_call: TRBJ2-3; cdr3_length: 11; d_call: .; clone_size: few; v_call: TRBV25-1
cdr3_nt: TGCAGTGCTAGAGATGTGGTCGGCAGGCAAGAGACCCAGTACTTC; cdr3_aa: CSARDVVGRQETQYF; j_call: TRBJ2-5; cdr3_length: 15; d_call: .; clone_size: .; v_call: TRBV20-1
cdr3_nt: TGTGCCAGCAGCTGGGGAGAGATTTTTCGGGAGGGCCATGAGCAGTTCTTC; cdr3_aa: CASSWGEIFREGHEQFF; j_call: TRBJ2-1; cdr3_length: 17; d_call: TRBD2; clone_size: .; v_call: TRBV7-2
cdr3_nt: TGTGCCAGCAGCGTTGAGGGGGGGAACTACAATGAGCAGTTCTTC; cdr3_aa: CASSVEGGNYNEQFF; j_call: TRBJ2-1; cdr3_length: 15; d_call: .; clone_size: .; v_call: TRBV9
cdr3_nt: TGTGCCAGTACTAGCGGGGTATACAATGAGCAGTTCTTC; cdr3_aa: CASTSGVYNEQFF; j_call: TRBJ2-1; cdr3_length: 13; d_call: TRBD2; clone_size: few; v_call: TRBV19
cdr3_nt: TGTGCTAGTGGTTTGAGCGGTACGGCTGTGGGTGAGCAGTTCTTC; cdr3_aa: CASGLSGTAVGEQFF; j_call: TRBJ2-1; cdr3_length: 15; d_call: .; clone_size: .; v_call: TRBV12-5
cdr3_nt: TGTGCCAGCAGCTTATTAGGGGCAGCGGGGGTATCCTACGAGCAGTACTTC; cdr3_aa: CASSLLGAAGVSYEQYF; j_call: TRBJ2-7; cdr3_length: 17; d_call: TRBD2; clone_size: .; v_call: TRBV11-2
cdr3_nt: TGTGCCAGCAGCCTCCAGGGAGTCGGTGGAAACACCATATATTTT; cdr3_aa: CASSLQGVGGNTIYF; j_call: TRBJ1-3; cdr3_length: 15; d_call: .; clone_size: .; v_call: TRBV3-1
cdr3_nt: TGTGCCAGCAGCCCGGACAGGGTTTCGAGCGAGCAGTACTTC; cdr3_aa: CASSPDRVSSEQYF; j_call: TRBJ2-7; cdr3_length: 14; d_call: TRBD1; clone_size: .; v_call: TRBV7-2
cdr3_nt: TGTGCCAGCAGCCAAGGATCTAGCGGGGACACAGATACGCAGTATTTT; cdr3_aa: CASSQGSSGDTDTQYF; j_call: TRBJ2-3; cdr3_length: 16; d_call: TRBD2; clone_size: .; v_call: TRBV12-3/TRBV12-4
cdr3_nt: TGTGCCAGCAGTTTCGCGGGAGGGCCGGGAAATAAGCAGTTCTTC; cdr3_aa: CASSFAGGPGNKQFF; j_call: TRBJ2-1; cdr3_length: 15; d_call: TRBD2; clone_size: .; v_call: TRBV12-3/TRBV12-4